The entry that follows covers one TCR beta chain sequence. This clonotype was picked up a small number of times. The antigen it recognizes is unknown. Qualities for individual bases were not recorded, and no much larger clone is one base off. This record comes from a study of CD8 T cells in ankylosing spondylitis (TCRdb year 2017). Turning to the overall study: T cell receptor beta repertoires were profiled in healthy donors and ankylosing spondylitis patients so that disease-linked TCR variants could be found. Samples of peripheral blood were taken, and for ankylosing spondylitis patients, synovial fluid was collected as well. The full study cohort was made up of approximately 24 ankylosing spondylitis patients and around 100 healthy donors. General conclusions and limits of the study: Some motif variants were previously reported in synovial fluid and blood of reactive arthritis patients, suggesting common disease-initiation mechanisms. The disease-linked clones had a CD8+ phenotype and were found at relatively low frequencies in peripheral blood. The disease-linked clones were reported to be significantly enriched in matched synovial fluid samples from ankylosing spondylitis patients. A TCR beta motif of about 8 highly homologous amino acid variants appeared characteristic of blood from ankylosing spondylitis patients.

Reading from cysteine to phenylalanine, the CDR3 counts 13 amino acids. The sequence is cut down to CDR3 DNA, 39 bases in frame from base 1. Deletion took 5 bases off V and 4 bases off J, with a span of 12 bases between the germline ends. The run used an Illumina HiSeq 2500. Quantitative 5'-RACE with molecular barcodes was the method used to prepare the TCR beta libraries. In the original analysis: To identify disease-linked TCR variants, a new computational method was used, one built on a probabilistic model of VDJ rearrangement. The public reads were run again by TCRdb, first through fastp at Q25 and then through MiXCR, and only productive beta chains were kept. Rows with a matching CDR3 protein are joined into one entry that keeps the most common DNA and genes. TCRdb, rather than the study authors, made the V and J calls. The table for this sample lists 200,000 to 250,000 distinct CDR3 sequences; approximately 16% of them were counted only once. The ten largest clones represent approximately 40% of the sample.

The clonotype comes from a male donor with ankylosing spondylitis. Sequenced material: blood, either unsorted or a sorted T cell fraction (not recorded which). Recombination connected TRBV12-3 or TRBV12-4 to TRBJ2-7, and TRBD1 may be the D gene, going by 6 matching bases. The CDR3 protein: CASSTPGQYEQYF. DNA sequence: TGTGCCAGCAGTACGCCCGGACAGTACGAGCAGTACTTC.